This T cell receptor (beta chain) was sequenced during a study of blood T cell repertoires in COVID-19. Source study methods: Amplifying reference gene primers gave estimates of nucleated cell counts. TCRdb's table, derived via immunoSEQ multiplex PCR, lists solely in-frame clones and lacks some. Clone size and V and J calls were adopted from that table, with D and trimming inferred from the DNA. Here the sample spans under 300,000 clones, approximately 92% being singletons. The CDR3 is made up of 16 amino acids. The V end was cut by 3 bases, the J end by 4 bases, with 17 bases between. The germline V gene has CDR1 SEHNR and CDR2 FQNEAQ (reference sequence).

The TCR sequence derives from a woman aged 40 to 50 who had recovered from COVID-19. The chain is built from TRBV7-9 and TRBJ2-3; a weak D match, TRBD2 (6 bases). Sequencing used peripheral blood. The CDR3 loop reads CASSFPPGSRSDTQYF. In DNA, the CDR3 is TGTGCCAGCAGCTTTCCTCCCGGGAGTCGATCAGATACGCAGTATTTT. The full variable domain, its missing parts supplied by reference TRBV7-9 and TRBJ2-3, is DTGVSQNPRHKITKRGQNVTFRCDPISEHNRLYWYRQTLGQGPEFLTYFQNEAQLEKSRLLSDRFSAERPKGSFSTLEIQRTEQGDSAMYLCASSFPPGSRSDTQYFGPGTRLTVL.